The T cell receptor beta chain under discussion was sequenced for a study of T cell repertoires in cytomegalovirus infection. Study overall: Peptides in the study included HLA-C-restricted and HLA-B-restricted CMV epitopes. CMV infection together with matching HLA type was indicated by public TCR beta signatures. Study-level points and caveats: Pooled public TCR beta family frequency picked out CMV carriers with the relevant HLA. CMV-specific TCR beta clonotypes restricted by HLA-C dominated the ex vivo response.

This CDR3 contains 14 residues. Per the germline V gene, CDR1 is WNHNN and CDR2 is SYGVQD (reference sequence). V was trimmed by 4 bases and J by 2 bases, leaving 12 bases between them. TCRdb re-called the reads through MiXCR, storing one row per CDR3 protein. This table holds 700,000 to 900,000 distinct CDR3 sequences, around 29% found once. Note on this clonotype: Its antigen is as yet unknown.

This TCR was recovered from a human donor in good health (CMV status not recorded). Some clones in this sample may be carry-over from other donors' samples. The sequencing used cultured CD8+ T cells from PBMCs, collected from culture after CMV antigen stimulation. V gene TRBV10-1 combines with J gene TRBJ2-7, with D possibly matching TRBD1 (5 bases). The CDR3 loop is CASSGQKNPYEQYF. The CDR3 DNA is TGCGCCAGCAGTGGACAGAAGAACCCCTACGAGCAGTACTTC.